A selection of T cell receptor beta chains follows, all from one sample in a study of blood T cell repertoires in COVID-19. Profiled with immunoSEQ multiplex PCR; TCRdb holds only in-frame clones, not every one. The repertoire holds approximately 300,000 clones, with under 95% as singletons. Source material: PBMCs or T cells enriched from blood (not recorded which). All receptors come from a woman under 40 who had recovered from COVID-19. CDR3s include the opening cysteine and the closing phenylalanine or tryptophan. Fields, in order: J gene, D gene, clone size, V gene, CDR3 protein, CDR3 DNA. D genes are given only for firm matches. Clone size is stated in some rows and not others, as once, few, many or a class when expanded.

j_gene: TRBJ2-1; d_gene: TRBD1; abundance: NA; v_gene: TRBV3-1/TRBV3-2; CDR3aa: CASSRTGALFEQFF; CDR3nt: TGTGCCAGCAGTCGGACAGGGGCCTTGTTCGAGCAGTTCTTC
j_gene: TRBJ2-7; d_gene: NA; abundance: NA; v_gene: TRBV7-5; CDR3aa: CARSLKAGDEQYF; CDR3nt: TGTGCCAGAAGCTTAAAGGCAGGGGACGAGCAGTACTTC
j_gene: TRBJ1-5; d_gene: NA; abundance: NA; v_gene: TRBV7-8; CDR3aa: CASSSRGDGNQPQHF; CDR3nt: TGTGCCAGCAGCTCCCGGGGGGACGGCAATCAGCCCCAGCATTTT
j_gene: TRBJ1-1; d_gene: NA; abundance: NA; v_gene: TRBV28; CDR3aa: CASSFIVNTEAFF; CDR3nt: TGTGCCAGCAGTTTTATTGTGAACACTGAAGCTTTCTTT
j_gene: TRBJ1-2; d_gene: TRBD1; abundance: NA; v_gene: TRBV6-1; CDR3aa: CASSDDRGAIYGYTF; CDR3nt: TGTGCCAGCAGTGACGACAGGGGGGCAATCTATGGCTACACCTTC
j_gene: TRBJ1-2; d_gene: NA; abundance: once; v_gene: TRBV3-1/TRBV3-2; CDR3aa: CASSQDPTGYTF; CDR3nt: TGTGCCAGCAGCCAAGACCCTACCGGCTACACCTTC
j_gene: TRBJ2-7; d_gene: NA; abundance: few; v_gene: TRBV28; CDR3aa: CASSRQGSEQYF; CDR3nt: TGTGCCAGCTCTAGGCAGGGAAGCGAGCAGTACTTC
j_gene: TRBJ1-3; d_gene: NA; abundance: NA; v_gene: TRBV24-1; CDR3aa: CATSFGNTIYF; CDR3nt: TGTGCCACCTCCTTCGGAAACACCATATATTTT
j_gene: TRBJ1-1; d_gene: NA; abundance: once; v_gene: TRBV5-6; CDR3aa: CASSDGHYTEAFF; CDR3nt: TGTGCCAGCAGCGATGGACATTACACTGAAGCTTTCTTT
j_gene: TRBJ2-5; d_gene: TRBD2; abundance: NA; v_gene: TRBV5-1; CDR3aa: CASSLSGGFQETQYF; CDR3nt: TGCGCCAGCAGCCTAAGCGGGGGCTTCCAAGAGACCCAGTACTTC
j_gene: TRBJ2-5; d_gene: NA; abundance: once; v_gene: TRBV7-2; CDR3aa: CASSYPLVRGLGATQYF; CDR3nt: TGTGCCAGCAGCTACCCATTAGTGCGCGGATTAGGGGCGACCCAGTACTTC